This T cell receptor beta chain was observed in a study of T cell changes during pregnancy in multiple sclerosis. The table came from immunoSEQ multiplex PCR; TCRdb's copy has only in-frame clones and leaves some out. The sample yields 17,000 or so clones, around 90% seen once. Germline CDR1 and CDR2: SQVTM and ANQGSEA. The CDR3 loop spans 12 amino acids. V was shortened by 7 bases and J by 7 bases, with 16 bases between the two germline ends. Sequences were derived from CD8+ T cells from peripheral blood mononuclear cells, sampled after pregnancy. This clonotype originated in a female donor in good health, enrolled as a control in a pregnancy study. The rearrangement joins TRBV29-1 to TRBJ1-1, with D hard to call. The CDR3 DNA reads TGCAGCGCCCCAAGTCTCGGCGGTGAAGCTTTCTTT. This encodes CSAPSLGGEAFF.